This TCR beta chain comes out of a study of beta chain features in type 1 diabetes. Study conclusions and caveats: HLA influence on TCRB rearrangement stayed unresolved here.

The entirety of the isolated RNA underwent reverse transcription, so expressed TCRB transcripts were sequenced. The protocol was immunoSEQ multiplex PCR, while the TCRdb copy is restricted to in-frame clones and leaves out a portion. The sample includes 150,000 to 190,000 clones, 11% of them seen just once. This CDR3 has 14 residues. J gave up 7 bases and V 7 bases, and 7 bases lay outside the gene matches. Germline V gene sequence: CDR1 SNHLY, CDR2 FYNNEI. The table lists this clone with a count of one. As yet, its antigen is unknown. This receptor was identified in a man between 18 and 35 years old in good health. The gene calls are TRBV2 and TRBJ2-2; 9 bases align to TRBD1. The sample taken for sequencing was central memory CD4+ T cells from blood. This chain's CDR3 is CASNRDRAVGELFF. In DNA form, the CDR3 reads TGTGCCAGCAACCGGGACAGGGCTGTCGGGGAGCTGTTTTTT.